This T cell receptor beta chain was sequenced in a study of T cells after yellow fever vaccination (dated by TCRdb to between 2018 and 2021). Some background on the complete study: The SMART-Seq v4 Ultra Low Input RNA kit was used to prepare libraries from fractions with low cell numbers. Bulk PBMC replicates and cell subsets were isolated from blood drawn at multiple timepoints before and after both primary and secondary immunization. The cohort comprised two healthy male donors, one aged 18 to 30 and one aged 30 to 39 years. To follow T-cell clones before and after both primary and booster YFV17D yellow fever vaccination, bulk TCR alpha and beta repertoires underwent longitudinal sequencing. Overall study results and their limits: Because abundant contaminating clonotypes from the bulk population could be contained in FACS-sorted repertoires, computational filtering was required. Most clones expanded after primary vaccination were re-detected after the booster (96% of CD4 and more than 70% of CD8), suggesting broad memory maintenance. The secondary T-cell response was weaker than the primary response but faster, peaking on day 5 instead of day 15. Only a couple of donors were included in the study, so the extent to which the findings can be generalized is limited. A small fraction of clonotypes appeared in both the CD4 and CD8 compartments, likely as a result of convergent recombination.

TCR cDNA was made using 5'RACE template switching, a step that added a universal primer site and unique molecular identifiers. Priming of cDNA synthesis was performed from both the TCR alpha and TCR beta constant segments. Two PCR steps were used to amplify libraries, with sample barcodes and sequencing adapters being added in the second step. Sequencing of the libraries was done on either Illumina HiSeq 2500 (2x100 bp) or NovaSeq (2x150 bp). The authors' pipeline ran thus. Demultiplexing of reads and collapsing into UMI consensus sequences were performed with MIGEC, and V(D)J alignment was carried out with MiXCR. Using edgeR on replicate PBMC samples, clonotypes were called vaccine-responding if FDR was below 0.01 and the log2 fold change was above 5 up to day 15. Each bulk clonotype was labeled CD4 or CD8 based on which sequenced repertoire, CD4 or CD8, contained the clonotype at higher abundance. TCRdb trimmed public reads at Q25 via fastp, called clones via MiXCR and kept in-frame beta chains. Entries are consolidated by CDR3 protein sequence, retaining the most common genes and DNA. The V and J calls reflect TCRdb's pipeline rather than the authors' work. This sample comprises around 600,000 distinct CDR3 sequences, more than 9% of them detected only once. The top ten hold just under 15% of the sample.

The label giving this sample's treatment or condition can be read as: live attenuated yellow fever vaccine strain. At each blood-draw timepoint, two biological replicates of bulk PBMCs were obtained. PBMCs were isolated from peripheral blood using a standard Ficoll-Paque protocol. TriZol was used to extract RNA from bulk PBMCs, from CD4 and CD8 fractions, and from dextramer-positive and dextramer-negative fractions. V sheds 1 base and J sheds 4 bases, leaving 10 bases between their ends. The CDR3 sequence holds 14 residues, the cysteine and phenylalanine included. CDR3 DNA is the only sequence kept; it has 42 bases, read in frame from the first base. The germline V gene specifies KGHSH as CDR1 and LQKENI as CDR2. Comment on this clonotype: Its antigen is unknown. No much larger clone is present one base from it, and per-base qualities are unavailable.

Recombination linked TRBV18 to TRBJ1-1; TRBD1 could be the D gene, as 5 bases match. The specimen comprised PBMCs, sampled on the day of the yellow fever booster vaccination. This clonotype was sampled from a man younger than 45 who received the YFV17D yellow fever vaccine. The DNA reads TGTGCCAGCTCACCACAGGCGCAGGGCACTGAAGCTTTCTTT. It specifies CASSPQAQGTEAFF.